One sample yielded the 32 T cell receptor beta chains listed below, sequenced in a study of CD8 T cell repertoires and HIV-1 epitope variants. Produced via immunoSEQ multiplex PCR; TCRdb's table is partial and in-frame only. The sample consists of about 90,000 clones, roughly four fifths of them appearing once. Sequencing was done on a sample of uncultured baseline CD8+ T cells from peripheral blood mononuclear cells (PBMCs). The source is a male donor with HIV.

The chain couples TRBV6-5 to TRBJ2-7, with D possibly being TRBD2 (5 bases). The CDR3 runs 12 residues. Germline V gene data show CDR1 as MNHEY and CDR2 as SVGAGI. Deletions cut 7 bases from V and 3 bases from J, with 10 bases between. The CDR3 loop reads CASIGMGYEQYF. DNA of the CDR3: TGTGCCAGCATCGGGATGGGCTACGAGCAGTACTTC.

The chain uses TRBV4-3 and TRBJ2-5; 8 bases match TRBD2. Per germline, CDR1 LGHNA and CDR2 YSLEER. CDR3 length: 15 amino acids. V lost 0 bases to trimming and J lost 5 bases; unmatched junction nucleotides: 5. This chain's CDR3 is CASSQDGGLGETQYF. For the CDR3, the DNA is TGCGCCAGCAGCCAAGATGGGGGACTAGGGGAGACCCAGTACTTC.

The J gene is TRBJ2-6, the V gene TRBV15, with D perhaps TRBD1 (6 bases). The V and J ends lost 3 bases and 2 bases respectively, with 8 bases between them. Germline loops: CDR1 LNHNV, CDR2 YYDKDF (reference sequence). CDR3 size: 15 residues. The CDR3 DNA sequence: TGTGCCACCAGCAGCCCAGGGGCTGGGGCCAACGTCCTGACTTTC. Protein: CATSSPGAGANVLTF.

The gene calls are TRBV9 and TRBJ1-3; D perhaps matches TRBD1 (6 bases). V was trimmed by 4 bases and J by 1 base, leaving 9 bases between them. The CDR3 totals 14 residues. Germline CDR1 and CDR2: SGDLS and YYNGEE. The CDR3 sequence is CASSPGTSGNTIYF. The CDR3 DNA is TGTGCCAGCAGCCCGGGGACATCTGGAAACACCATATATTTT.

The V gene is TRBV9, the J gene TRBJ2-3; D gene ambiguous. The CDR3 sequence is 12 residues long. CDR1 is SGDLS, CDR2 YYNGEE, per germline. Deletions cut 4 bases from V and 2 bases from J, with 5 bases between. The CDR3 DNA follows: TGTGCCAGCAGCCGTGACACAGATACGCAGTATTTT. It encodes CASSRDTDTQYF. The complete variable domain, with remaining parts taken from reference TRBV9 and TRBJ2-3, reads DSGVTQTPKHLITATGQRVTLRCSPRSGDLSVYWYQQSLDQGLQFLIQYYNGEERAKGNILERFSAQQFPDLHSELNLSSLELGDSALYFCASSRDTDTQYFGPGTRLTVL.

This clone was detected only a few times. V gene TRBV10-3 combines with J gene TRBJ1-2; no definite D call. This CDR3 spans 12 amino acids. Trimming removed 6 bases from V and 4 bases from J, with 9 bases in between. The germline V gene has CDR1 ENHRY and CDR2 SYGVKD. The CDR3 spells CAISNSSYGYTF. CDR3 DNA sequence: TGTGCCATCAGCAACTCGTCCTATGGCTACACCTTC.

The chain recombines TRBV27 with TRBJ1-3, with D perhaps TRBD1 (5 bases). Per the germline V gene, CDR1 is MNHEY and CDR2 is SMNVEV (reference sequence). V was cut by 6 bases and J by 3 bases, with 9 bases left in between. The length of the CDR3 is 13 residues. As DNA, the CDR3 is TGTGCCAGCAGGGGGGGGGTTGGAAACACCATATATTTT. It specifies CASRGGVGNTIYF.

This rearrangement joins TRBV2 to TRBJ1-2; 7 bases fit TRBD1. After removal of 1 base from V and 4 bases from J, the junction contained 3 bases not matched to a gene. The CDR3 is 14 amino acids. The V gene's germline CDR1 is SNHLY and CDR2 FYNNEI. The CDR3 protein is CASSEESGGYGYTF. The CDR3, as DNA: TGTGCCAGCAGTGAAGAATCAGGGGGCTATGGCTACACCTTC.

The chain combines TRBV5-1 with TRBJ1-5, with TRBD1 as a possible D gene (5 bases). CDR3 length: 13 amino acids. Trimming took off 6 bases at V and 6 bases at J, with 13 bases between the two ends. CDR1 is SGHRS and CDR2 is YFSETQ in the germline V gene. CDR3 sequence reads: CASIQGRIQPQHF. CDR3 coding DNA: TGCGCCAGCATCCAGGGTAGAATTCAGCCCCAGCATTTT.

The V gene is TRBV9, the J gene TRBJ1-3; D not resolved. Trimming pared 2 bases from V and 4 bases from J, leaving 13 bases between. The CDR3 covers 15 residues. Germline V CDR1 and CDR2: SGDLS, YYNGEE. The CDR3 spells CASSVLDIGGNTIYF. For the CDR3, the DNA is TGTGCCAGCAGCGTCCTTGACATAGGGGGAAACACCATATATTTT.

This sequence joins TRBV27 and TRBJ2-7; 8 bases are a match to TRBD1. The CDR3 length is 16 residues. J lost 0 bases, V lost 5 bases, and 9 bases had no gene match. Germline V gene lookup returns CDR1 MNHEY and CDR2 SMNVEV (reference sequence). For the CDR3, the DNA is TGTGCCAGCAGTACGAGAGGACAGGGCTACTCCTACGAGCAGTACTTC. It yields the protein CASSTRGQGYSYEQYF.

The chain employs TRBV6-5 and TRBJ2-3; D is ambiguous. The CDR3 length is 15 residues. Per germline, CDR1 MNHEY and CDR2 SVGAGI. Trimming removed 0 bases at V and 0 bases at J, with 7 bases between. CDR3 amino acids: CASSYSGLSTDTQYF. The CDR3 DNA reads TGTGCCAGCAGTTACTCGGGTTTGAGCACAGATACGCAGTATTTT.

This sequence joins TRBV13 and TRBJ2-1, with 7 bases aligning to TRBD2. The CDR3 sequence is 15 residues long. Germline V gene data show CDR1 as PRHDT and CDR2 as FYEKMQ (reference sequence). V trimming: 1 base; J trimming: 6 bases; junction bases outside the gene matches: 6. CDR3 residues: CASSLEGGTINEQFF. CDR3 coding DNA: TGTGCCAGCAGCTTAGAGGGAGGGACTATCAATGAGCAGTTCTTC.

This chain connects TRBV16 to TRBJ2-7; no clear D. Trimming removed 0 bases at V and 2 bases at J, with 8 bases between. Germline V CDR1 and CDR2: KGHSY, FQNENV. The length of the CDR3 is 14 residues. The CDR3 sequence is CASSQSLQPYEQYF. The CDR3 bases are TGTGCCAGCAGCCAATCTTTACAGCCCTACGAGCAGTACTTC.

J is TRBJ2-6 and V is TRBV5-4, with 8 bases aligning to TRBD1. Germline CDR1 is SGHNT and CDR2 is YYREEE (reference sequence). The CDR3 is made up of 13 amino acids. The J segment lost 16 bases and the V segment lost 0 bases, leaving 6 bases of the junction unmatched. CDR3 loop: CASSLAGQAPLTF. Here the CDR3 DNA reads TGTGCCAGCAGCTTGGCGGGACAGGCCCCTCTGACTTTC.

This chain links TRBV19 with TRBJ2-1; 9 bases fit TRBD1. There are 17 residues in the CDR3. With V trimmed by 3 bases and J by 9 bases, 15 bases remained unmatched. Germline CDR1 LNHDA, CDR2 SQIVND (reference sequence). The CDR3 region is CASSMGLGTGKGSEQFF. The CDR3 DNA reads TGTGCCAGTAGTATGGGATTGGGGACAGGGAAAGGTAGTGAGCAGTTCTTC.

The chain recombines TRBV7-8 with TRBJ2-7; D is perhaps TRBD2 (6 bases). Trimming removed 5 bases at V and 6 bases at J, with 20 bases between. CDR1 is SGHVS, CDR2 FQNEAQ, per germline. The CDR3 is 15 residues long. The CDR3, as DNA: TGTGCCAGCAGCGGCCTGGAGGGAATCGGTTCCGAGCAGTACTTC. Protein: CASSGLEGIGSEQYF.

The chain employs TRBV18 and TRBJ2-7; TRBD1 matches at 10 bases. CDR3 length: 14 residues. CDR1 KGHSH and CDR2 LQKENI come from the germline V gene. V shed 3 bases and J 4 bases; nucleotides not matched to a gene: 3. Here the CDR3 reads CASSPGQGVYEQYF. The CDR3 region has the DNA TGTGCCAGCTCACCTGGACAGGGGGTTTACGAGCAGTACTTC.

This clone was counted many times. CDR3: CASSQAEDQETQYF. For the CDR3, the DNA is TGTGCCAGCAGCCAAGCGGAGGATCAAGAGACCCAGTACTTC. V usage is TRBV4-2 and J usage is TRBJ2-5; a possible D gene is TRBD2 (5 bases). V was trimmed by 1 base and J by 2 bases, leaving 8 bases between them. Germline CDR1 and CDR2: LGHNA and YNFKEQ. This CDR3 region has 14 residues.

The chain combines TRBV27 with TRBJ2-7; TRBD1 matches 8 bases. CDR1 and CDR2 (germline): MNHEY, SMNVEV (reference sequence). V shed 8 bases, J shed 0 bases, and the junction held 9 bases outside the gene matches. The CDR3 contains 15 residues. The chain's CDR3 is CASDIHGQGSYEQYF. CDR3 in DNA: TGTGCCAGCGATATACATGGACAGGGCTCCTACGAGCAGTACTTC.

The chain has TRBV5-1 and TRBJ1-4; TRBD1 aligns across 7 bases. Germline CDR1 and CDR2: SGHRS and YFSETQ. J lost 7 bases, V lost 4 bases, and 4 bases had no gene match. The CDR3 has 13 amino acids. CDR3 amino acids: CASSGGQFEKLFF. CDR3 DNA: TGCGCCAGCAGCGGGGGACAGTTTGAAAAACTGTTTTTT.

The table lists this clone with a few counts. This chain uses TRBV7-8 with TRBJ1-1; D not resolved. Deletions cut 3 bases from V and 2 bases from J, with 4 bases between. This CDR3 has 12 amino acids. Looked up from germline, CDR1 is SGHVS and CDR2 is FQNEAQ. The CDR3 here is CASSFSNTEAFF. As DNA, the CDR3 is TGTGCCAGCAGCTTCAGTAACACTGAAGCTTTCTTT.

The V gene is TRBV10-3, the J gene TRBJ1-5, with D tentatively TRBD1 (5 bases). The V gene lost 0 bases and the J gene lost 5 bases, with 8 bases spanning the gap. CDR3 size: 14 residues. Germline lookup yields CDR1 ENHRY and CDR2 SYGVKD. The CDR3 here is CAISESQADQPQHF. DNA for the CDR3: TGTGCCATCAGTGAGTCACAGGCAGATCAGCCCCAGCATTTT.

The chain recombines TRBV6-6 with TRBJ2-7; D gene ambiguous. In germline, CDR1 is MNHNY, CDR2 SVGAGI (reference sequence). CDR3 length: 14 residues. V was clipped by 6 bases and J by 3 bases, with 15 bases between them. CDR3 nucleotide sequence: TGTGCCAGCAGCTACGTGGAGACACACTACGAGCAGTACTTC. Residues: CASSYVETHYEQYF.

The J gene is TRBJ1-1, the V gene TRBV5-1, with a tentative D call TRBD1 (6 bases). The CDR3 has 16 residues. Trimming took 4 bases from V and 0 from J, leaving 16 bases between them. Germline loops: CDR1 SGHRS, CDR2 YFSETQ. The CDR3 reads CASSVQGSGLNTEAFF. CDR3 bases: TGCGCCAGCAGCGTACAGGGTTCGGGGTTGAACACTGAAGCTTTCTTT. The variable domain in full, completed from reference TRBV5-1 and TRBJ1-1, reads KAGVTQTPRYLIKTRGQQVTLSCSPISGHRSVSWYQQTPGQGLQFLFEYFSETQRNKGNFPGRFSGRQFSNSRSEMNVSTLELGDSALYLCASSVQGSGLNTEAFFGQGTRLTVV.

This chain uses TRBV2 with TRBJ2-5, with D possibly being TRBD1 or TRBD2 (5 bases each). V lost 3 bases and J lost 5, with 10 bases in between. CDR1 is SNHLY, CDR2 FYNNEI, per germline. This CDR3 has 13 amino acids. The CDR3 is CASSDRRGETQYF. The DNA of the CDR3 is TGTGCCAGCAGTGATCGCCGGGGCGAGACCCAGTACTTC.

CDR3 amino acids: CASSVVAGELFF. CDR3 DNA sequence: TGTGCCAGCAGCGTAGTCGCTGGGGAGCTGTTTTTT. The gene calls are TRBV9 and TRBJ2-2; no firm D call. Germline lookup yields CDR1 SGDLS and CDR2 YYNGEE. This CDR3 comprises 12 residues. The V end lost 0 bases, the J end lost 8 bases, and 5 bases lay between the germline ends.

This chain links TRBV7-8 with TRBJ1-2; unclear D gene. This CDR3 is 14 amino acids long. V lost 7 bases to trimming and J lost 4 bases, with 16 bases between them. CDR1 is SGHVS and CDR2 is FQNEAQ in the germline V gene. The chain's CDR3 is CASTPFDLSYGYTF. The CDR3 DNA is TGTGCCAGCACCCCGTTTGATTTATCCTATGGCTACACCTTC.

In this sample, this clone turned up a few times. This chain uses TRBV7-3 with TRBJ2-2; possible D gene TRBD1, 6 bases. Trimming removed 5 bases at V and 3 bases at J, with 13 bases between. The germline CDR1 and CDR2 sequences are SGHTA and FQGTGA. This CDR3 has 15 residues. The CDR3 region has the DNA TGTGCCAGCAGCATTAACAGGGCCGACACCGGGGAGCTGTTTTTT. It codes for CASSINRADTGELFF.

As for this clone: One end of the junction is discordant with germline, which a read error may explain. The rearrangement uses TRBV27 and TRBJ1-4; tentative D call: TRBD1 (5 bases). There are 16 residues in the CDR3. Looked up from germline, CDR1 is MNHEY and CDR2 is SMNVEV (reference sequence). The DNA of the CDR3 is TGTGCCAGCAGTTTATTCACTCCGACAGTTAATGAAAGACTGTTTTTT. It is translated as CASSLFTPTVNERLFF.

The rearrangement joins TRBV19 to TRBJ2-5; D not certain. The V end was cut by 5 bases, the J end by 2 bases, with 6 bases between. From germline, CDR1 is LNHDA and CDR2 SQIVND (reference sequence). CDR3 length: 12 amino acids. The CDR3 spells CASSVGQETQYF. In nucleotides, the CDR3 is TGTGCCAGTAGTGTAGGTCAAGAGACCCAGTACTTC. Based on the CDR3 plus reference TRBV19 and TRBJ2-5, the full variable domain is DGGITQSPKYLFRKEGQNVTLSCEQNLNHDAMYWYRQDPGQGLRLIYYSQIVNDFQKGDIAEGYSVSREKKESFPLTVTSAQKNPTAFYLCASSVGQETQYFGPGTRLLVL.

This clone was detected only once. The chain recombines TRBV5-4 with TRBJ2-7, with a weak D call TRBD2 (6 bases). This CDR3 is built from 13 residues. Trimming cost V 1 base and J 9 bases, with 14 bases left between them. Germline loops: CDR1 SGHNT, CDR2 YYREEE (reference sequence). CDR3 sequence: CASSLSGGKVQYF. CDR3 DNA: TGTGCCAGCAGCTTGAGTGGGGGGAAGGTGCAGTACTTC.